The rows below give T cell receptor beta chains drawn from one sample of a study of shared clonotypes between healthy human individuals. The assay was immunoSEQ multiplex PCR, and TCRdb's table has in-frame clones only and misses some. This sample has a few million clones, with around 95% found just once. Sequencing was done on a sample of naive CD4+ T cells sorted from blood. Source of these receptors: a young man in good health. Both conserved end residues are part of each CDR3. A D gene is named only where the DNA matches it firmly. Part of the rows lack a size; the others show once, few, many or a class for expanded clones.

len: 16
d_gene: TRBD1
v_gene: TRBV18
j_gene: TRBJ2-3
abundance: NA
CDR3nt: TGTGCCAGCTCACCACCCGGGACAGGGGGCACAGATACGCAGTATTTT
CDR3aa: CASSPPGTGGTDTQYF

len: 14
d_gene: NA
v_gene: TRBV21-1
j_gene: TRBJ1-5
abundance: NA
CDR3nt: TGTGCCAGCAGCGAGTTCCCGAGCAATCAGCCCCAGCATTTT
CDR3aa: CASSEFPSNQPQHF

len: 15
d_gene: NA
v_gene: TRBV5-1
j_gene: TRBJ1-4
abundance: once
CDR3nt: TGCGCCAGCAGCTTAGTGGCAGGCGCTGGTGAAAAACTGTTTTTT
CDR3aa: CASSLVAGAGEKLFF

len: 15
d_gene: NA
v_gene: TRBV7-2
j_gene: TRBJ1-2
abundance: NA
CDR3nt: TGTGCCAGCAGCTTATCCGGGGGTACTATCTATGGCTACACCTTC
CDR3aa: CASSLSGGTIYGYTF

len: 11
d_gene: NA
v_gene: TRBV4-3
j_gene: TRBJ2-5
abundance: once
CDR3nt: TGCGCCAGCAGCCAAGGAGAGGCCCAGTACTTC
CDR3aa: CASSQGEAQYF

len: 14
d_gene: NA
v_gene: TRBV7-8
j_gene: TRBJ2-5
abundance: NA
CDR3nt: TGTGCCAGCAGTCCATCCGGGGCCGTCGAGACCCAGTACTTC
CDR3aa: CASSPSGAVETQYF

len: 18
d_gene: TRBD1
v_gene: TRBV5-1
j_gene: TRBJ2-7
abundance: once
CDR3nt: TGCGCCAGCAGCGCTTCCAGGGGGCTTTCGACGTCCCCCCACGAGCAGTACTTC
CDR3aa: CASSASRGLSTSPHEQYF

len: 11
d_gene: TRBD2
v_gene: TRBV5-4
j_gene: TRBJ2-1
abundance: NA
CDR3nt: TGTGCCAGCACTGCGGGAGGTGAGCAGTTCTTC
CDR3aa: CASTAGGEQFF

len: 15
d_gene: NA
v_gene: TRBV5-1
j_gene: TRBJ2-1
abundance: NA
CDR3nt: TGCGCCAGCAGCCCCGGAGGGAGCTCCTACAATGAGCAGTTCTTC
CDR3aa: CASSPGGSSYNEQFF

len: 16
d_gene: TRBD1
v_gene: TRBV5-1
j_gene: TRBJ1-2
abundance: NA
CDR3nt: TGCGCCAGCAGCGGGACAGGGGGCAATGTAGGGTATGGCTACACCTTC
CDR3aa: CASSGTGGNVGYGYTF

len: 15
d_gene: NA
v_gene: TRBV9
j_gene: TRBJ2-7
abundance: NA
CDR3nt: TGTGCCAGCAGCCCCCATAGGGGGGCGTCCTACGAGCAGTACTTC
CDR3aa: CASSPHRGASYEQYF

len: 14
d_gene: NA
v_gene: TRBV18
j_gene: TRBJ1-4
abundance: NA
CDR3nt: TGTGCCAGCTCACGGGGACGTCGGAATGAAAAACTGTTTTTT
CDR3aa: CASSRGRRNEKLFF

len: 14
d_gene: TRBD2
v_gene: TRBV2
j_gene: TRBJ2-3
abundance: NA
CDR3nt: TGTGCCAGCAGTGAAACTAGCGGGGCAGATACGCAGTATTTT
CDR3aa: CASSETSGADTQYF

len: 17
d_gene: NA
v_gene: TRBV5-1
j_gene: TRBJ1-1
abundance: NA
CDR3nt: TGCGCCAGCAGCTTCGGGTACAGTGAGATATTGAACACTGAAGCTTTCTTT
CDR3aa: CASSFGYSEILNTEAFF

len: 13
d_gene: NA
v_gene: TRBV27
j_gene: TRBJ2-7
abundance: NA
CDR3nt: TGTGCCAGCAGGAGGGGCAGCTCCTACGAGCAGTACTTC
CDR3aa: CASRRGSSYEQYF

len: 15
d_gene: NA
v_gene: TRBV19
j_gene: TRBJ2-7
abundance: NA
CDR3nt: TGTGCCAGTAGTGCGCGGGACGGCTCCTCCTACGAGCAGTACTTC
CDR3aa: CASSARDGSSYEQYF

len: 14
d_gene: TRBD1
v_gene: TRBV7-8
j_gene: TRBJ2-7
abundance: NA
CDR3nt: TGTGCCAGCGCCTCCGGGACAGGGCACTACGAGCAGTACTTC
CDR3aa: CASASGTGHYEQYF

len: 14
d_gene: NA
v_gene: TRBV29-1
j_gene: TRBJ2-7
abundance: once
CDR3nt: TGCAGCGTTGATGGTACAGGACAAGCCTACGAGCAGTACTTC
CDR3aa: CSVDGTGQAYEQYF

len: 16
d_gene: TRBD2
v_gene: TRBV7-2
j_gene: TRBJ2-1
abundance: NA
CDR3nt: TGTGCCAGCAGCTTAGGTAGCGGGGGGACATACAATGAGCAGTTCTTC
CDR3aa: CASSLGSGGTYNEQFF

len: 16
d_gene: NA
v_gene: TRBV27
j_gene: TRBJ1-3
abundance: NA
CDR3nt: TGTGCCAGCAGTCCTTTATTGGGGGCGACTGGAAACACCATATATTTT
CDR3aa: CASSPLLGATGNTIYF

len: 20
d_gene: TRBD1
v_gene: TRBV5-3
j_gene: TRBJ2-7
abundance: NA
CDR3nt: TGTGCCAGAAGCTTGTCTCAAAACGGTCCCGGACAGGTATCTCCCTACGAGCAGTACTTC
CDR3aa: CARSLSQNGPGQVSPYEQYF

len: 19
d_gene: NA
v_gene: TRBV4-1
j_gene: TRBJ1-4
abundance: NA
CDR3nt: TGCGCCAGCAGCCAAGGAGCCGGCGGGGCTCAAGCGATGGGTGAAAAACTGTTTTTT
CDR3aa: CASSQGAGGAQAMGEKLFF

len: 16
d_gene: NA
v_gene: TRBV6-5
j_gene: TRBJ1-6
abundance: few
CDR3nt: TGTGCCAGCAGTTACTCAGGGGTTCCGGGTAATTCACCCCTCCACTTT
CDR3aa: CASSYSGVPGNSPLHF

len: 17
d_gene: TRBD2
v_gene: TRBV5-1
j_gene: TRBJ2-2
abundance: NA
CDR3nt: TGCGCCAGCAGCCCTTCACTAGCGGGAGTAGGGACCGGGGAGCTGTTTTTT
CDR3aa: CASSPSLAGVGTGELFF

len: 15
d_gene: NA
v_gene: TRBV9
j_gene: TRBJ2-2
abundance: NA
CDR3nt: TGTGCCAGCAGCGTCCTAGCGTCGGGCACCGGGGAGCTGTTTTTT
CDR3aa: CASSVLASGTGELFF

len: 17
d_gene: NA
v_gene: TRBV5-1
j_gene: TRBJ2-3
abundance: NA
CDR3nt: TGCGCCAGCAGCTTGTGGCGCGGGCCTGGGGGCACAGATACGCAGTATTTT
CDR3aa: CASSLWRGPGGTDTQYF

len: 15
d_gene: NA
v_gene: TRBV27
j_gene: TRBJ1-4
abundance: NA
CDR3nt: TGTGCCAGCAGCTCGGGGGGGGTACCAAGGGAAAAACTGTTTTTT
CDR3aa: CASSSGGVPREKLFF

len: 18
d_gene: TRBD2
v_gene: TRBV11-2
j_gene: TRBJ2-1
abundance: once
CDR3nt: TGTGCCAGCAGCAAAATCTACCTAACCGGGACTAGCTACAATGAGCAGTTCTTC
CDR3aa: CASSKIYLTGTSYNEQFF

len: 16
d_gene: NA
v_gene: TRBV2
j_gene: TRBJ1-2
abundance: NA
CDR3nt: TGTGCCAGCAGTGAGTCACAGGCGGGTACGGGATATGGCTACACCTTC
CDR3aa: CASSESQAGTGYGYTF

len: 16
d_gene: NA
v_gene: TRBV6-1
j_gene: TRBJ2-5
abundance: NA
CDR3nt: TGTGCCAGCAGTGCCTTCCAGGGTTCGGCCCAAGAGACCCAGTACTTC
CDR3aa: CASSAFQGSAQETQYF

len: 16
d_gene: NA
v_gene: TRBV5-4
j_gene: TRBJ2-7
abundance: NA
CDR3nt: TGTGCCAGCAGCCCGGATCCGACAGGTACAACCTACGAGCAGTACTTC
CDR3aa: CASSPDPTGTTYEQYF

len: 13
d_gene: NA
v_gene: TRBV30
j_gene: TRBJ1-4
abundance: NA
CDR3nt: TGTGCCTGGAGCCAAAAGCTGCTTGAAAAACTGTTTTTT
CDR3aa: CAWSQKLLEKLFF

len: 16
d_gene: TRBD2
v_gene: TRBV10-3
j_gene: TRBJ2-1
abundance: NA
CDR3nt: TGTGCCATCAGTGCGGGACTAGCGGGAGGCGACAATGAGCAGTTCTTC
CDR3aa: CAISAGLAGGDNEQFF

len: 12
d_gene: NA
v_gene: TRBV5-1
j_gene: TRBJ2-5
abundance: NA
CDR3nt: TGCGCCAGCAGCTTGGTAGAAGAGACCCAGTACTTC
CDR3aa: CASSLVEETQYF

len: 17
d_gene: TRBD1
v_gene: TRBV29-1
j_gene: TRBJ1-1
abundance: once
CDR3nt: TGCAGCGTTCAAGGGGGACAGGGAAGGGCTTTAAACACTGAAGCTTTCTTT
CDR3aa: CSVQGGQGRALNTEAFF

len: 16
d_gene: NA
v_gene: TRBV14
j_gene: TRBJ2-7
abundance: NA
CDR3nt: TGTGCCAGCAGCCAAGGAGGGACTGTGAGCTCCTACGAGCAGTACTTC
CDR3aa: CASSQGGTVSSYEQYF

len: 13
d_gene: NA
v_gene: TRBV10-3
j_gene: TRBJ1-1
abundance: NA
CDR3nt: TGTGCCATCAGTGATGGGCAGAACACTGAAGCTTTCTTT
CDR3aa: CAISDGQNTEAFF

len: 15
d_gene: TRBD1
v_gene: TRBV10-1
j_gene: TRBJ2-3
abundance: NA
CDR3nt: TGCGCCAGCAGTGGAGGGGGCGGTAGCACAGATACGCAGTATTTT
CDR3aa: CASSGGGGSTDTQYF

len: 16
d_gene: NA
v_gene: TRBV4-1
j_gene: TRBJ2-2
abundance: NA
CDR3nt: TGCGCCAGCAGCCCGCGAGGGGTACTCGGCACCGGGGAGCTGTTTTTT
CDR3aa: CASSPRGVLGTGELFF

len: 14
d_gene: NA
v_gene: TRBV6-5
j_gene: TRBJ1-6
abundance: NA
CDR3nt: TGTGCCAGCAGTTATGGACAGAATAATTCACCCCTCCACTTT
CDR3aa: CASSYGQNNSPLHF